The next 27 T cell receptor beta chains were all read from a single sample in a study of T cell responses to AZD1222 COVID-19 vaccine. Generated by immunoSEQ multiplex PCR, the TCRdb table keeps only in-frame clones and is missing some. The table shows 75,000 to 100,000 clones, with just over 90% occurring only once. The sample here was peripheral blood, taken on day 0 of AZD1222 vaccination. These TCRs come from an adult in good health.

The chain joins TRBV7-9 to TRBJ2-7, with a tentative D call TRBD2 (5 bases). The CDR3 runs to 16 residues. V lost 4 bases, J lost 2 bases, and 18 bases lay in between. Germline values: CDR1 SEHNR, CDR2 FQNEAQ (reference sequence). The CDR3: CASSSQRTTTTYEQYF. CDR3 in DNA: TGTGCCAGCAGCTCCCAGCGGACCACAACTACCTACGAGCAGTACTTC. The full variable domain, its missing parts supplied by reference TRBV7-9 and TRBJ2-7, is DTGVSQNPRHKITKRGQNVTFRCDPISEHNRLYWYRQTLGQGPEFLTYFQNEAQLEKSRLLSDRFSAERPKGSFSTLEIQRTEQGDSAMYLCASSSQRTTTTYEQYFGPGTRLTVT.

J is TRBJ1-2 and V is TRBV28; maybe TRBD1 (5 bases). Germline CDR1 and CDR2: MDHEN and SYDVKM. The V gene lost 4 bases and the J gene lost 6 bases, with 9 bases spanning the gap. The CDR3 consists of 12 residues. DNA of the CDR3: TGTGCCAGCAGTTGGGGGGGGAATGGCTACACCTTC. Its protein is CASSWGGNGYTF.

In its sample, this clone was seen once. V usage is TRBV6-1 and J usage is TRBJ1-2; TRBD1 agrees at 7 bases. Germline values: CDR1 MNHNS, CDR2 SASEGT. Trimming cost V 3 bases and J 7 bases; bases outside gene matches: 5. There are 13 residues in the CDR3. CDR3 in amino acids: CASSDLTGSGYTF. CDR3 in DNA: TGTGCCAGCAGTGATTTGACAGGGAGTGGCTACACCTTC.

This clone was observed once. The rearrangement uses TRBV2 and TRBJ1-3; D uncertain. Germline V gives CDR1 SNHLY, CDR2 FYNNEI. The germline V and J ends were trimmed by 2 bases and 4 bases, with 3 bases remaining between them. The CDR3 is made up of 12 amino acids. CDR3 in amino acids: CASSERGNTIYF. The CDR3 DNA follows: TGTGCCAGCAGTGAAAGGGGAAACACCATATATTTT.

This chain joins TRBV9 and TRBJ2-1; 10 bases line up with TRBD2. Germline-derived CDR1 and CDR2 are SGDLS and YYNGEE. The ends lost 3 bases at V and 4 bases at J; junction bases unmatched: 4. The CDR3 is 15 amino acids. DNA of the CDR3: TGTGCCAGCAGCGGAGGACTAGCGGAGTACAATGAGCAGTTCTTC. It codes for CASSGGLAEYNEQFF. The variable domain in full, completed from reference TRBV9 and TRBJ2-1, reads DSGVTQTPKHLITATGQRVTLRCSPRSGDLSVYWYQQSLDQGLQFLIQYYNGEERAKGNILERFSAQQFPDLHSELNLSSLELGDSALYFCASSGGLAEYNEQFFGPGTRLTVL.

The chain employs TRBV14 and TRBJ1-3; 7 nucleotides agree with TRBD1. J gave up 4 bases and V 1 base, and 4 bases lay outside the gene matches. The CDR3 contains 15 residues. Germline CDR1 and CDR2: SGHDN and FVKESK. The CDR3 DNA sequence: TGTGCCAGCAGCCAAGTTGGGACAGCCGGAAACACCATATATTTT. Amino acids: CASSQVGTAGNTIYF.

This rearrangement joins TRBV30 to TRBJ1-5; TRBD1 aligns across 9 bases. Germline V gene sequence: CDR1 GTSNPN, CDR2 SVGIG (reference sequence). This CDR3 is built from 15 residues. The V and J ends lost 3 bases and 3 bases, in that order; junction bases with no gene match: 6. The CDR3 protein is CAWRGQGPYNQPQHF. Written as DNA, the CDR3 is TGTGCCTGGAGAGGACAGGGGCCGTACAATCAGCCCCAGCATTTT.

The chain couples TRBV19 to TRBJ2-3; TRBD2 matches 11 bases. The J segment lost 1 base and the V segment lost 2 bases, leaving 2 bases of the junction unmatched. The V gene's germline CDR1 is LNHDA and CDR2 SQIVND (reference sequence). This CDR3 has 16 residues. As DNA, the CDR3 is TGTGCCAGTAGTATATCGGGACTAGCGGGCACAGATACGCAGTATTTT. This codes for CASSISGLAGTDTQYF.

The V and J genes are TRBV12-3 or TRBV12-4 and TRBJ1-2; no firm D call. V was cut by 8 bases and J by 0 bases, with 10 bases left in between. The CDR3 is 13 residues long. The CDR3 DNA reads TGTGCCAGCCACTTTGGAGCTAACTATGGCTACACCTTC. This translates into CASHFGANYGYTF.

This clone was detected only a few times. This rearrangement joins TRBV3-1 (or the pseudogene TRBV3-2) to TRBJ1-4; D is possibly TRBD1 (5 bases). V was clipped by 1 base and J by 3 bases, with 24 bases between them. This CDR3 spans 20 amino acids. CDR1 is LGHDT and CDR2 is YNNKEL in the germline V gene (reference sequence). DNA for the CDR3: TGTGCCAGCAGCCAAGCGACCCTGAGTTACCGGGACCGAGCTAATGAAAAACTGTTTTTT. Translation: CASSQATLSYRDRANEKLFF.

The rearrangement joins TRBV6-5 to TRBJ2-7; D remains ambiguous. CDR3 length: 12 residues. Per germline, CDR1 MNHEY and CDR2 SVGAGI. V gave up 6 bases and J gave up 12 bases, with 18 bases separating them. This chain's CDR3 is CASSRSTAQWYF. For the CDR3, the DNA is TGTGCCAGCAGCCGCTCGACGGCCCAGTGGTACTTC.

This clone was detected only once. The chain is built from TRBV5-4 and TRBJ2-1, with D tentatively TRBD2 (6 bases). V was pared by 2 bases and J by 7 bases, with 19 bases between. The CDR3 covers 16 residues. Per the germline V gene, CDR1 is SGHNT and CDR2 is YYREEE (reference sequence). The CDR3 DNA is TGTGCCAGCAGCTTTCTCAGCCGGGGAGGTTATAATGAGCAGTTCTTC. Amino acids: CASSFLSRGGYNEQFF.

This clone was seen only once. The chain joins TRBV7-9 to TRBJ1-1, with D perhaps TRBD1 (6 bases). V was trimmed by 6 bases and J by 1 base, leaving 15 bases between them. CDR1 and CDR2 from the germline V gene are SEHNR and FQNEAQ (reference sequence). The CDR3 sequence is 15 residues long. The CDR3 sequence is CASRPTGTTNTEAFF. In DNA form, the CDR3 reads TGTGCCAGCAGACCTACAGGGACCACGAACACTGAAGCTTTCTTT.

V usage is TRBV3-1 (or the pseudogene TRBV3-2) and J usage is TRBJ1-3; no clear D gene. The germline V gene has CDR1 LGHDT and CDR2 YNNKEL (reference sequence). The CDR3 spans 15 residues. V was shortened by 1 base and J by 0 bases, with 7 bases between the two germline ends. The CDR3 here is CASSQVSLSGNTIYF. CDR3 DNA: TGTGCCAGCAGCCAAGTTTCCCTCTCTGGAAACACCATATATTTT.

V gene TRBV6-1 combines with J gene TRBJ1-2; D may be TRBD1 (6 bases). The CDR3 loop spans 15 amino acids. Trimming removed 3 bases from V and 2 bases from J, with 13 bases in between. CDR1 MNHNS and CDR2 SASEGT come from the germline V gene. The CDR3 loop is CASSESAGENYGYTF. For the CDR3, the DNA is TGTGCCAGCAGTGAGTCGGCAGGGGAAAACTATGGCTACACCTTC.

The CDR3 DNA follows: TGTGCCAGCAGACCGACTACTGATACGCAGTATTTT. Amino acid sequence: CASRPTTDTQYF. V and J are TRBV6-5 and TRBJ2-3; D may be TRBD2 (5 bases). Germline assignment: CDR1 MNHEY and CDR2 SVGAGI. The CDR3 runs 12 residues. V shed 6 bases and J shed 6 bases, with 10 bases lying between them.

The gene calls are TRBV7-9 and TRBJ2-7, with D possibly TRBD2 on 5 matching bases. The V end lost 4 bases, the J end lost 6 bases, and 13 bases lay between the germline ends. Per germline, CDR1 SEHNR and CDR2 FQNEAQ (reference sequence). The CDR3 has 13 residues. The CDR3: CASSYGSTGEQYF. The DNA of the CDR3 is TGTGCCAGCAGCTATGGGAGTACGGGCGAGCAGTACTTC.

The V call is TRBV5-4, the J call TRBJ1-6, with D possibly TRBD1 on 6 matching bases. The V gene lost 4 bases and the J gene lost 9 bases, with 20 bases spanning the gap. Germline values: CDR1 SGHNT, CDR2 YYREEE (reference sequence). The CDR3 has 16 residues. Here the CDR3 reads CASSPGGAREGSPLHF. The CDR3 DNA is TGTGCCAGCAGCCCGGGGGGGGCGCGGGAGGGTTCACCCCTCCACTTT. Full variable domain (remainder filled in from reference TRBV5-4 and TRBJ1-6): ETGVTQSPTHLIKTRGQQVTLRCSSQSGHNTVSWYQQALGQGPQFIFQYYREEENGRGNFPPRFSGLQFPNYSSELNVNALELDDSALYLCASSPGGAREGSPLHFGNGTRLTVT.

V usage is TRBV19 and J usage is TRBJ1-1, with D perhaps matching TRBD1 (5 bases). The CDR3 loop spans 14 amino acids. From germline, CDR1 is LNHDA and CDR2 SQIVND (reference sequence). V lost 1 base, J lost 4 bases, and 10 bases lay in between. The CDR3 bases are TGTGCCAGTAGTATAGGTCAGGGTCCCACTGAAGCTTTCTTT. This gives the protein CASSIGQGPTEAFF. Full variable domain (outside the CDR3, taken from reference TRBV19 and TRBJ1-1): DGGITQSPKYLFRKEGQNVTLSCEQNLNHDAMYWYRQDPGQGLRLIYYSQIVNDFQKGDIAEGYSVSREKKESFPLTVTSAQKNPTAFYLCASSIGQGPTEAFFGQGTRLTVV.

The rearrangement uses TRBV7-2 and TRBJ1-4, with TRBD1 as a possible D gene (6 bases). Looked up from germline, CDR1 is SGHTA and CDR2 is FQGNSA. The V and J ends lost 3 bases and 8 bases respectively, with 13 bases between them. The CDR3 sequence is 14 residues long. CDR3 in DNA: TGTGCCAGCAGCTTCGGGGGGCGAGGGGAAAAACTGTTTTTT. Residues: CASSFGGRGEKLFF.

The chain recombines TRBV5-1 with TRBJ2-3; 11 nucleotides line up with TRBD2. Trimming cost V 1 base and J 2 bases; bases outside gene matches: 3. Germline V gives CDR1 SGHRS, CDR2 YFSETQ. The length of the CDR3 is 16 residues. The CDR3 reads CASSLNSGGATDTQYF. The CDR3 DNA reads TGCGCCAGCAGCTTGAATAGCGGGGGGGCCACAGATACGCAGTATTTT.

This clone was detected once. The chain recombines TRBV24-1 with TRBJ2-3, with no clear D. The CDR3 has 14 amino acids. Looked up from germline, CDR1 is KGHDR and CDR2 is SFDVKD. V was shortened by 3 bases and J by 4 bases, with 10 bases between the two germline ends. The CDR3 region has the DNA TGTGCCACCAGTGATCCGCATCGGCCAGATACGCAGTATTTT. It encodes CATSDPHRPDTQYF.

This clone was seen once. The chain carries TRBV19 and TRBJ1-3; TRBD1 might be the D (5 bases). V was pared by 4 bases and J by 0 bases, with 10 bases between. In germline, CDR1 is LNHDA, CDR2 SQIVND (reference sequence). CDR3 length: 15 amino acids. DNA for the CDR3: TGTGCCAGTAGTAGGGGGGTGCTCTCTGGAAACACCATATATTTT. Translating it yields CASSRGVLSGNTIYF.

To note about this clone: This same CDR3 is encoded by further DNA sequences in the sample. The chain carries TRBV9 and TRBJ2-2; no firm D call. The CDR3 runs to 13 residues. Germline assignment: CDR1 SGDLS and CDR2 YYNGEE. The V end lost 3 bases, the J end lost 2 bases, and 5 bases lay between the germline ends. CDR3 sequence reads: CASSASNTGELFF. CDR3 DNA: TGTGCCAGCAGCGCTTCAAACACCGGGGAGCTGTTTTTT.

The V call is TRBV7-2, the J call TRBJ2-5; 11 bases match TRBD2. The germline gives CDR1 SGHTA, CDR2 FQGNSA. With 5 bases clipped from V and 2 bases from J, the junction kept 4 bases outside the gene matches. The CDR3 length is 15 residues. The CDR3 reads CASSVRLAGQETQYF. The CDR3 nucleotides read TGTGCCAGCAGCGTACGACTAGCGGGACAAGAGACCCAGTACTTC.

The chain links TRBV3-1 (or the pseudogene TRBV3-2) to TRBJ2-7; D is possibly TRBD2 (6 bases). This CDR3 region has 12 residues. Trimming removed 4 bases at V and 7 bases at J, with 11 bases between. Germline CDR1 is LGHDT and CDR2 is YNNKEL (reference sequence). The CDR3: CASSRLDWEQYF. In DNA form, the CDR3 reads TGTGCCAGCAGCCGACTAGACTGGGAGCAGTACTTC.

V and J are TRBV30 and TRBJ1-6, with unresolved D. The CDR3 is 14 amino acids. V was shortened by 0 bases and J by 9 bases, with 12 bases between the two germline ends. Germline loops: CDR1 GTSNPN, CDR2 SVGIG (reference sequence). As DNA, the CDR3 is TGTGCCTGGAGTGTATTGACTGGGCGTTCACCCCTCCACTTT. Residues: CAWSVLTGRSPLHF.